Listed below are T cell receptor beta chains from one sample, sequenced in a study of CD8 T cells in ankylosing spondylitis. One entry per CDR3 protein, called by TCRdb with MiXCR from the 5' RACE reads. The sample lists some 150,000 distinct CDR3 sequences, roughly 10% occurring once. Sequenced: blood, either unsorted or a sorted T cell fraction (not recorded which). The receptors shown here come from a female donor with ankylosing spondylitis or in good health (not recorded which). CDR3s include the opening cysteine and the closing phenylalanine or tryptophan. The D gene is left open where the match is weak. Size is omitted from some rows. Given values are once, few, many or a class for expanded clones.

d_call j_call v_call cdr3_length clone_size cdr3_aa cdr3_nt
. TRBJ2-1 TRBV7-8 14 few CASSNKGGVNEQFF TGTGCCAGCAGCAACAAAGGCGGGGTCAATGAGCAGTTCTTC
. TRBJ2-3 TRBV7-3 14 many CASSTLGSTDTQYF TGTGCCAGCAGCACACTAGGGAGCACAGATACGCAGTATTTT
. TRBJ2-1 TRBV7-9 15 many CASTPTGQARNEQFF TGTGCCAGCACCCCCACCGGGCAGGCGAGAAATGAGCAGTTCTTC
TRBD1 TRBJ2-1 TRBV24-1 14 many CATSDRTGYNEQFF TGTGCCACCAGTGACAGGACAGGGTACAATGAGCAGTTCTTC
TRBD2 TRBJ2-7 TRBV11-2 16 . CASSLGLASRVGEQYF TGTGCCAGCAGCCTTGGACTAGCTTCACGGGTGGGGGAGCAGTACTTC
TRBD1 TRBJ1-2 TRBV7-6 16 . CASSSDRGIANYGYTF TGTGCCAGCAGCTCCGACAGGGGGATTGCTAACTATGGCTACACCTTC
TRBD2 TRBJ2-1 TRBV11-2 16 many CASSALLAGGGDEQFF TGTGCCAGCAGCGCCTTACTAGCGGGAGGAGGGGATGAGCAGTTCTTC
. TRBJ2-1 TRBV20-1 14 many CSARVSPFDNEQFF TGCAGTGCTAGAGTTTCGCCATTCGACAATGAGCAGTTCTTC
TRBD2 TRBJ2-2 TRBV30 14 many CASTLAGETGELFF TGTGCCTCAACGCTAGCGGGAGAAACCGGGGAGCTGTTTTTT
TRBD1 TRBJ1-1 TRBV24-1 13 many CATSDAGTDEAFF TGTGCCACCAGTGATGCCGGGACAGACGAAGCTTTCTTT
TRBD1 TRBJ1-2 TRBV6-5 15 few CASSYSTGVNYGYTF TGTGCCAGCAGTTACTCGACAGGGGTTAACTATGGCTACACCTTC
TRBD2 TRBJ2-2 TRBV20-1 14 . CSARSRLALRELFF TGCAGTGCTAGATCCCGACTAGCTCTCCGGGAGCTGTTTTTT
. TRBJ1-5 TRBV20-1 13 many CSAKKNSNQPQHF TGCAGTGCTAAAAAGAATAGCAATCAGCCCCAGCATTTT
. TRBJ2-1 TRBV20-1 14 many CSARADTWGAEQFF TGCAGTGCTAGAGCGGACACCTGGGGAGCTGAGCAGTTCTTC
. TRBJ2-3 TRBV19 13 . CASSMGPTDTQYF TGTGCCAGTAGTATGGGACCCACAGATACGCAGTATTTT
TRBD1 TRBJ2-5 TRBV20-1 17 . CSALRTGIILLQETQYF TGCAGTGCTCTCCGGACAGGAATAATCCTCCTTCAAGAGACCCAGTACTTC
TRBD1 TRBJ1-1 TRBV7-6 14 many CASSLGQLNTEAFF TGTGCCAGCAGCTTGGGACAGCTTAACACTGAAGCTTTCTTT
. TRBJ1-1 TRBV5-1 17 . CASSLEPRRRVNTEAFF TGCGCCAGCAGCTTGGAGCCTCGGCGGAGGGTGAACACTGAAGCTTTCTTT
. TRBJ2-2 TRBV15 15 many CATSRDWVSNGELFF TGTGCCACCAGCAGAGATTGGGTTAGCAACGGGGAGCTGTTTTTT
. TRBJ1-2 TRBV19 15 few CASNDNGQGLGGYTF TGTGCCAGTAATGATAACGGCCAGGGGCTGGGTGGCTACACCTTC
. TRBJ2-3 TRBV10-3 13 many CAILVGKTDTQYF TGTGCCATCCTGGTCGGAAAAACAGATACGCAGTATTTT
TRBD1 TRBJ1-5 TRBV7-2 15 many CASSLALQGVEPQHF TGTGCCAGCAGCTTAGCGCTTCAGGGGGTCGAGCCCCAGCATTTT
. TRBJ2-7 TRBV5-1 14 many CASSLVGTFYEQYF TGCGCCAGCAGCTTGGTTGGCACTTTCTACGAGCAGTACTTC
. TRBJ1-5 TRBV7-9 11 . CASSSEQPQHF TGTGCCAGCAGCTCCGAGCAGCCCCAGCATTTT
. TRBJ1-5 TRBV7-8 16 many CASSLVGRGGNQPQHF TGTGCCAGCAGCTTAGTAGGCAGGGGTGGCAATCAGCCCCAGCATTTT
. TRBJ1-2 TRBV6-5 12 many CASSYARGGYTF TGTGCCAGCAGTTACGCCAGGGGCGGCTACACCTTC
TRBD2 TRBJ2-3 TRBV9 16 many CASSVESSGSTDTQYF TGTGCCAGCAGCGTAGAGTCTAGCGGGTCCACAGATACGCAGTATTTT
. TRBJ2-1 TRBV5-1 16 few CASSFSPQGTGSEQFF TGCGCCAGCAGCTTTTCCCCCCAGGGAACCGGCAGTGAGCAGTTCTTC
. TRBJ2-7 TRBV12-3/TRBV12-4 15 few CASSIGISTSGEQYF TGTGCCAGCTCGATTGGGATTTCCACGAGCGGCGAGCAGTACTTC
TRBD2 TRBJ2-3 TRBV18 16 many CASSPGLAGGRDTQYF TGTGCCAGCTCACCAGGACTAGCGGGAGGTCGAGATACGCAGTATTTT
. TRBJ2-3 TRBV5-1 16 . CASSSDGGNLAHTQYF TGCGCCAGCAGCTCGGATGGGGGGAACTTGGCACATACGCAGTATTTT
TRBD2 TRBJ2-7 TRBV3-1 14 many CASSQGLAGDEQYF TGTGCCAGCAGCCAGGGTCTAGCGGGAGACGAGCAGTACTTC
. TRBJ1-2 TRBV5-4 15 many CASSLAGGTRYGYTF TGTGCCAGCAGCTTGGCCGGGGGGACTCGCTATGGCTACACCTTC
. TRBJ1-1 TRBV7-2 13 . CASSFYVDTEAFF TGTGCCAGCAGCTTTTACGTGGACACTGAAGCTTTCTTT
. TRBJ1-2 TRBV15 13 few CATSRTKRGGYTF TGTGCCACCAGCAGAACCAAAAGGGGTGGCTACACCTTC
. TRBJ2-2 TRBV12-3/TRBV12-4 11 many CASSLSWELFF TGTGCCAGCAGTTTATCCTGGGAGCTGTTTTTT
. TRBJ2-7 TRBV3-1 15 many CASSPNRGPSYEQYF TGTGCCAGCAGCCCTAACCGAGGGCCTTCCTACGAGCAGTACTTC